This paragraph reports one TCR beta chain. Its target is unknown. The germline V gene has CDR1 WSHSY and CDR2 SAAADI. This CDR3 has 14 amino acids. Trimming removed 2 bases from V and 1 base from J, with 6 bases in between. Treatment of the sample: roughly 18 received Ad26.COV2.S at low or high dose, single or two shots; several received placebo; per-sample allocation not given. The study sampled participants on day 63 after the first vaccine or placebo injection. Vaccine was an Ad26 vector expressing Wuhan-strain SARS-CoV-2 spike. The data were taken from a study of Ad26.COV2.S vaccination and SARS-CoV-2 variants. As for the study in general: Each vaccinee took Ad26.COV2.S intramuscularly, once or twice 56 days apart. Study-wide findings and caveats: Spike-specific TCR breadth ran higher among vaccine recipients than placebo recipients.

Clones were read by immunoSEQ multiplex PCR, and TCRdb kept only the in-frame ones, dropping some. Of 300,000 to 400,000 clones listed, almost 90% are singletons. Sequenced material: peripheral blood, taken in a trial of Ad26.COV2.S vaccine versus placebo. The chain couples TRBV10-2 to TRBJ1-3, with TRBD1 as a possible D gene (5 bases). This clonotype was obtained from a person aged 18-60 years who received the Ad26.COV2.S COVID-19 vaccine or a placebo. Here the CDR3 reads CASSEAGSGNTIYF. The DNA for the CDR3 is TGCGCCAGCAGTGAGGCAGGGTCTGGAAACACCATATATTTT.